Described below is a single T cell receptor beta chain sequence and its context. This sample is drawn from a study of control samples from healthy donors and cancer patients. The data were produced by immunoSEQ multiplex PCR, yet TCRdb's version contains in-frame clones alone and is incomplete. The sample includes roughly 130,000 clones, approximately 94% of them seen just once. Trimming took 6 bases from V and 8 from J, leaving 20 bases between them. Germline CDR1 and CDR2: MDHEN and SYDVKM. The CDR3 has 15 residues. The gene calls are TRBV28 and TRBJ2-1; possibly TRBD1 for D (5 bases). The sequence was collected from a man aged 45-65 years with head and neck cancer. Sequenced: PBMCs. CDR3 sequence (DNA): TGTGCCAGCAGCCTCCAGGACCTGGGGCTGGATGAGCAGTTCTTC. Amino acid sequence: CASSLQDLGLDEQFF.